The entry that follows covers one TCR beta chain sequence. These data belong to a study of patients and donors after allogeneic stem cell transplantation. From germline, CDR1 is SGHTA and CDR2 FQGNSA. The J segment lost 4 bases and the V segment lost 5 bases, leaving 13 bases of the junction unmatched. The CDR3 has 17 residues. TCRdb reprocessed the RT-PCR reads via MiXCR and lists one record per CDR3 protein. The table has about 960,000 distinct CDR3 sequences, roughly 18% seen once. Specimen: blood, either unsorted or a sorted T cell fraction (not recorded which). The chain carries TRBV7-2 and TRBJ2-1; 8 bases map to TRBD2. This sequence was found in a human donor who was either an allogeneic HSCT recipient or a stem cell or donor lymphocyte infusion donor (not recorded which). It is not recorded whose cells these are; they may come from a transplant donor. The CDR3 DNA is TGTGCCAGCAGCCAGCGTGCCGGGACTAGGGGATACAATGAGCAGTTCTTC. This encodes CASSQRAGTRGYNEQFF. Filled out from reference TRBV7-2 and TRBJ2-1, the complete variable domain reads GAGVSQSPSNKVTEKGKDVELRCDPISGHTALYWYRQSLGQGLEFLIYFQGNSAPDKSGLPSDRFSAERTGGSVSTLTIQRTQQEDSAVYLCASSQRAGTRGYNEQFFGPGTRLTVL.